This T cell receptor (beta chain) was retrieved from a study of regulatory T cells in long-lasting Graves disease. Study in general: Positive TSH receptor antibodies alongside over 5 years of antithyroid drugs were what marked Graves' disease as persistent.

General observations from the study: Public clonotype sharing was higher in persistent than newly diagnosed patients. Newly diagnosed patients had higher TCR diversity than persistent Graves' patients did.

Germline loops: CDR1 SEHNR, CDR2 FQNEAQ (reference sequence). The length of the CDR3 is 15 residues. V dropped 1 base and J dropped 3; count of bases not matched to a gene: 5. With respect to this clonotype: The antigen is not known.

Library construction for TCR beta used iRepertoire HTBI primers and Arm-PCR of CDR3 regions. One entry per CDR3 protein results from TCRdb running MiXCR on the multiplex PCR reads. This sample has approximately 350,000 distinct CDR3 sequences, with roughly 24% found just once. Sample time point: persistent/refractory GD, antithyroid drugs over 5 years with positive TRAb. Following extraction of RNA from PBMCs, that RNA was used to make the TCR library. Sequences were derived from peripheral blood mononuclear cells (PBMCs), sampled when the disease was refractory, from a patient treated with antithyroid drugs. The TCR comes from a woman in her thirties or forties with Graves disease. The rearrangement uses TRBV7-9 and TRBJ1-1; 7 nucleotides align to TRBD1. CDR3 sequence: CASSLDPGGYTEAFF. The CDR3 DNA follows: TGTGCCAGCAGCTTAGATCCAGGGGGATACACTGAAGCTTTCTTT. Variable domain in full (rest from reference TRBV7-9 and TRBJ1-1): DTGVSQNPRHKITKRGQNVTFRCDPISEHNRLYWYRQTLGQGPEFLTYFQNEAQLEKSRLLSDRFSAERPKGSFSTLEIQRTEQGDSAMYLCASSLDPGGYTEAFFGQGTRLTVV.